What follows is one T cell receptor beta chain and its context. Data came from immunoSEQ multiplex PCR; TCRdb stores just in-frame clones and leaves some out. The profile covers 65,000 to 75,000 clones, with more than 85% appearing a single time and roughly 5.2% taken by the ten largest. This entry comes from a study of cytomegalovirus exposure and HLA in healthy donors. Looked up from germline, CDR1 is MNHEY and CDR2 is SMNVEV (reference sequence). The CDR3 is 14 residues long. The V and J ends lost 5 bases and 5 bases, in that order; junction bases with no gene match: 6. The TCR comes from a man aged 18 to 29 in good health and CMV-seropositive. This rearrangement joins TRBV27 to TRBJ2-1; TRBD2 matches at 7 bases. The material sequenced was PBMCs. CDR3 bases: TGTGCCAGCAGTCCCCTGACTAGCAACAATGAGCAGTTCTTC. Protein sequence: CASSPLTSNNEQFF.